This T cell receptor beta chain appears in the sequencing data of a study of T cell responses to AZD1222 COVID-19 vaccine. TCRdb keeps only in-frame clones here, not all; method: immunoSEQ multiplex PCR. The sample lists approximately 64,000 clones; 65% to 85% were seen once. Overall study results and limits: Samples come after the peak T cell response, not at day 14. Recipients of AZD1222 seropositive at baseline numbered only 6 or 7.

The CDR3 is 18 amino acids. In germline, CDR1 is SGDLS, CDR2 YYNGEE. V was clipped by 0 bases and J by 0 bases; unmatched bases: 3. About this clone: Its antigen remains unidentified.

This TCR came from an adult in good health. The sample in question was peripheral blood, obtained on day 0 of AZD1222 vaccination. This chain uses TRBV9 with TRBJ1-6, with 10 bases matching TRBD1. DNA for the CDR3: TGTGCCAGCAGCGTAGGGACAGGGGGAGGCTCCTATAATTCACCCCTCCACTTT. Translated, it gives CASSVGTGGGSYNSPLHF.